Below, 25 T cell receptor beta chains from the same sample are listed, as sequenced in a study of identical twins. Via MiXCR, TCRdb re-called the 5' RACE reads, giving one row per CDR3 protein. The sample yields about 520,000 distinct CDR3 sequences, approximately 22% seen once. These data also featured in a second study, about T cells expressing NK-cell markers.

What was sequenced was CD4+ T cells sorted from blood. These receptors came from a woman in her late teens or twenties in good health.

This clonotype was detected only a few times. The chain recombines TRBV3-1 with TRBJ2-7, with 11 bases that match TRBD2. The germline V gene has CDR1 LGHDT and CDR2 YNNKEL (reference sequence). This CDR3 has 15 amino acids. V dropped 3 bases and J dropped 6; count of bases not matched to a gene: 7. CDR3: CASSHHSGRAGEQYF. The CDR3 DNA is TGTGCCAGCAGCCATCATAGCGGGAGGGCCGGCGAGCAGTACTTC.

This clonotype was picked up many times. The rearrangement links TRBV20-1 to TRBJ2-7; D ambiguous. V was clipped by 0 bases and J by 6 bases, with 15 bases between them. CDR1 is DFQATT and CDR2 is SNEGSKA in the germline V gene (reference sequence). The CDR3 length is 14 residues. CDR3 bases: TGCAGTGCTAGAGATACATATCAGAAGGGCGAGCAGTACTTC. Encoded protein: CSARDTYQKGEQYF.

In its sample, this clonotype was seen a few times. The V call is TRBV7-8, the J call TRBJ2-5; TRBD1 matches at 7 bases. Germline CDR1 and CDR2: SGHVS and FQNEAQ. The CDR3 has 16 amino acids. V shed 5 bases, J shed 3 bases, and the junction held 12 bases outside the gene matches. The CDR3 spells CASSDREREQKETQYF. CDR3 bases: TGTGCCAGCAGCGACAGGGAGAGAGAACAGAAAGAGACCCAGTACTTC.

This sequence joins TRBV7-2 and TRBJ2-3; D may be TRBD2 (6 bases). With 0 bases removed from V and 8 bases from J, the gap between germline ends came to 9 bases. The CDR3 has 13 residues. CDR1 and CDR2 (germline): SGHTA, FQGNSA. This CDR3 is CASSLARDFTQYF. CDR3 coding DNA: TGTGCCAGCAGCTTAGCCCGGGACTTTACGCAGTATTTT.

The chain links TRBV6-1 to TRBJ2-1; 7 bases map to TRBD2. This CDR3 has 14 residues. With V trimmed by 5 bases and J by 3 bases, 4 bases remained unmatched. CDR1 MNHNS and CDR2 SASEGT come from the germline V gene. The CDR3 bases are TGTGCCAGCAGTAGGCGGGGGAACTACAATGAGCAGTTCTTC. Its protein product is CASSRRGNYNEQFF.

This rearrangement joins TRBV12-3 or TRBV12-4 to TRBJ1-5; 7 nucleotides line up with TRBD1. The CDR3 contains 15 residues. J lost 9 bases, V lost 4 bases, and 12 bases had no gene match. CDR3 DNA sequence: TGTGCCAGCAGTTCGAGGACGACAGGGAGTCTGCCCCAGCATTTT. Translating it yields CASSSRTTGSLPQHF.

The CDR3 spells CASSYPGGGELFF. As DNA, the CDR3 is TGTGCCAGCAGTTACCCCGGGGGCGGGGAGCTGTTTTTT. The chain joins TRBV6-5 to TRBJ2-2; D might be TRBD2 (6 bases). This CDR3 has 13 amino acids. Germline V gives CDR1 MNHEY, CDR2 SVGAGI. V lost 2 bases to trimming and J lost 7 bases, with 8 bases between them.

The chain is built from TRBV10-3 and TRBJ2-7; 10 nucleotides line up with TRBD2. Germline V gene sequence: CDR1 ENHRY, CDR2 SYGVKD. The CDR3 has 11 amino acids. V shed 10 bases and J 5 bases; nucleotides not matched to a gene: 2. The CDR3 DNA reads TGTGCCACCGGGACTAGCGACGAGCAGTACTTC. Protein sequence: CATGTSDEQYF.

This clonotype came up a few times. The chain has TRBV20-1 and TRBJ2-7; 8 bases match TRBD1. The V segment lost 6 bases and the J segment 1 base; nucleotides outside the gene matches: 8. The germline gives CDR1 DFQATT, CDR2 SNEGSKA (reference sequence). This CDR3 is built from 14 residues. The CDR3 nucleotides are TGCAGTGCAGGGCAGGGGGCAGGATCCTACGAGCAGTACTTC. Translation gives CSAGQGAGSYEQYF.

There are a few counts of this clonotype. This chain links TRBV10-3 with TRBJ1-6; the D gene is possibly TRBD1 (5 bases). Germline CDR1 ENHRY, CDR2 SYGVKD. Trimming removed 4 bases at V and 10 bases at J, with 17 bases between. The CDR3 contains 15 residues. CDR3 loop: CAISAAGKGQSPLHF. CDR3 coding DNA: TGTGCCATCAGTGCGGCAGGGAAGGGGCAATCACCCCTCCACTTT.

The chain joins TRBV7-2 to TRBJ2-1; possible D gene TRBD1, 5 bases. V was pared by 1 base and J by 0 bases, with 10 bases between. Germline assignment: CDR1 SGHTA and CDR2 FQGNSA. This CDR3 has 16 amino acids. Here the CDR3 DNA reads TGTGCCAGCAGCTTAGTTCCAGACAGCTCCTACAATGAGCAGTTCTTC. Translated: CASSLVPDSSYNEQFF.

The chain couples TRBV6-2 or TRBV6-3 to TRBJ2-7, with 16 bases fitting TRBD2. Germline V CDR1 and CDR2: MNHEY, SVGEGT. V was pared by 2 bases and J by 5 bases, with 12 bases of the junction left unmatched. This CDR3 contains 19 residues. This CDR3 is CASSYPAPGLAGGPHEQYF. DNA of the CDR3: TGTGCCAGCAGTTACCCGGCCCCGGGACTAGCGGGAGGGCCCCACGAGCAGTACTTC.

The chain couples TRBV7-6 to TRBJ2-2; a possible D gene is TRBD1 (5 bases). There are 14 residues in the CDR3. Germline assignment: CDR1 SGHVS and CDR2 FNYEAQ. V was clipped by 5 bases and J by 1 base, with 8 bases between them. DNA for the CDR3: TGTGCCAGCAGCCCCCAGGGGAACACCGGGGAGCTGTTTTTT. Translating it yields CASSPQGNTGELFF. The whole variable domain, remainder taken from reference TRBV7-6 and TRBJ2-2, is GAGVSQSPRYKVTKRGQDVALRCDPISGHVSLYWYRQALGQGPEFLTYFNYEAQQDKSGLPNDRFSAERPEGSISTLTIQRTEQRDSAMYRCASSPQGNTGELFFGEGSRLTVL.

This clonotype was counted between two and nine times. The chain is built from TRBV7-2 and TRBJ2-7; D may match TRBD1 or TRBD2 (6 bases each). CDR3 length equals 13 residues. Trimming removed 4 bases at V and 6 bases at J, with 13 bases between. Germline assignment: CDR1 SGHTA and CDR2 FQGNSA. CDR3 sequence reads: CASSSSGGLEQYF. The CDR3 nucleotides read TGTGCCAGCAGCTCATCTGGGGGGCTCGAGCAGTACTTC.

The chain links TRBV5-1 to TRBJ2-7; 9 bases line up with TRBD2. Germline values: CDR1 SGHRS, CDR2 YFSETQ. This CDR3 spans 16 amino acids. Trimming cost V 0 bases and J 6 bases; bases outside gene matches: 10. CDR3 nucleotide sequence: TGCGCCAGCAGCTTGGACGGTAGCGGGAGAAGAGCCGAGCAGTACTTC. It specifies CASSLDGSGRRAEQYF.

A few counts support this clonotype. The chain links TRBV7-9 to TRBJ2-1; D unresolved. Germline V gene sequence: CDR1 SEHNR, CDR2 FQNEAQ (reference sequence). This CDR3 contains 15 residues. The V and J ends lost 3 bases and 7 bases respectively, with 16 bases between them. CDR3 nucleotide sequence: TGTGCCAGCAGCTTTCTCGCGGAAGGAGTGAATGAGCAGTTCTTC. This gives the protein CASSFLAEGVNEQFF.

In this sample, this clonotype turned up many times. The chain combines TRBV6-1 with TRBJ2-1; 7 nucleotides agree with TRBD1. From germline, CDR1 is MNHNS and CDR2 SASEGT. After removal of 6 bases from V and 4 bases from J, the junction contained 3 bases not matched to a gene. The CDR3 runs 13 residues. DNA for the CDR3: TGTGCCAGCAGGGGGACAGCATACAATGAGCAGTTCTTC. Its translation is CASRGTAYNEQFF.

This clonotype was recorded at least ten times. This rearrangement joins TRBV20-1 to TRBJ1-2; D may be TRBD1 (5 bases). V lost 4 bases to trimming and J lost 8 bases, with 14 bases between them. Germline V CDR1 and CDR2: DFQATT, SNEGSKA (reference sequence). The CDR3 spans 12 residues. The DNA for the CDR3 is TGCAGTGCTACGGACACGGCGAACGGCTACACCTTC. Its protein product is CSATDTANGYTF.

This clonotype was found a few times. The CDR3 DNA follows: TGTGCCAGCAGCCCTTGGCGGGAGGGAACCGGGGAGCTGTTTTTT. Its protein product is CASSPWREGTGELFF. The rearrangement joins TRBV7-2 to TRBJ2-2; 9 positions match TRBD2. The germline CDR1 and CDR2 sequences are SGHTA and FQGNSA. This CDR3 region has 15 residues. V trimming: 5 bases; J trimming: 5 bases; junction bases outside the gene matches: 6.

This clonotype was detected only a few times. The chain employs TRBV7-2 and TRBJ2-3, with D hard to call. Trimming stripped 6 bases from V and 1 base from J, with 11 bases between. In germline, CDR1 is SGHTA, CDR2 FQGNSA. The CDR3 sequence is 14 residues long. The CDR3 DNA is TGTGCCAGCAGGGCTAGATCCGGCACAGATACGCAGTATTTT. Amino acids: CASRARSGTDTQYF.

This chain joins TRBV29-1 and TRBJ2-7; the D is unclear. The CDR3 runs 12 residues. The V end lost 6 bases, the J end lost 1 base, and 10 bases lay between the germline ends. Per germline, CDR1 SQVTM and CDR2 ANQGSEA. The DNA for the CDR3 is TGCAGCGTGGCCCCCGGATCCTACGAGCAGTACTTC. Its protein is CSVAPGSYEQYF.

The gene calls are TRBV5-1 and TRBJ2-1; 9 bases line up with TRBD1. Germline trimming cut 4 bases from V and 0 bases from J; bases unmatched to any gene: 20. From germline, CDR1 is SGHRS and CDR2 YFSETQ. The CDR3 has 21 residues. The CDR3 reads CASSPRTGADPGLSSYNEQFF. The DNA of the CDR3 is TGCGCCAGCAGCCCGAGGACAGGGGCCGACCCCGGGTTAAGCTCCTACAATGAGCAGTTCTTC.

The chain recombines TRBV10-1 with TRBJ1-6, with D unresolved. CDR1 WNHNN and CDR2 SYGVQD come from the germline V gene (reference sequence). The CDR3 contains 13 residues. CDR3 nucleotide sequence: TGCGGCAGTGTTCAGGACGGGAATTCACCCCTCCACTTT. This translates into CGSVQDGNSPLHF.

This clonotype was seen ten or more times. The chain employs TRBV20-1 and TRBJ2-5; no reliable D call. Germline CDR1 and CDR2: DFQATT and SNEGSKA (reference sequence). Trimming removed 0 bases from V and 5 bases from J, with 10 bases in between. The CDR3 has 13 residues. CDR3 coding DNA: TGCAGTGCTAGAGATTTGTGGAAGGAGACCCAGTACTTC. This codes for CSARDLWKETQYF.

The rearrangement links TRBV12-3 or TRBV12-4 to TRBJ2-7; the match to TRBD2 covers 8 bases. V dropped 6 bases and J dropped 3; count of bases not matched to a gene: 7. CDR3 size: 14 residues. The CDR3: CASSPSGRHYEQYF. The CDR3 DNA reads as TGTGCCAGCAGCCCTAGCGGGCGCCACTACGAGCAGTACTTC.